The 7 T cell receptor beta chains listed next were all sequenced from one sample in a study of cytomegalovirus exposure and HLA in healthy donors. Both 60 Vbeta primers and 13 Jbeta primers went into the PCR. Libraries were prepared by immunoSEQ multiplex PCR; TCRdb keeps only in-frame clonotypes and omits some of them. This table has 120,000 to 150,000 clones, about 75% appearing once. Material: PBMCs. The source of these receptors is a man between 60 and 75 years old in good health and CMV-seronegative.

V gene TRBV4-2 combines with J gene TRBJ1-3; 9 bases align to TRBD1. Germline CDR1 is LGHNA and CDR2 is YNFKEQ. The CDR3 contains 16 residues. V was pared by 1 base and J by 0 bases, with 1 base of the junction left unmatched. As DNA, the CDR3 is TGTGCCAGCAGCCAAGGGACAGGGGACTCTGGAAACACCATATATTTT. Translating gives CASSQGTGDSGNTIYF.

This clone was counted a single time. J is TRBJ2-1 and V is TRBV18, with TRBD2 matching over 7 bases. CDR3 length: 15 residues. With 2 bases clipped from V and 4 bases from J, the junction kept 5 bases outside the gene matches. The germline V gene encodes CDR1 KGHSH and CDR2 LQKENI. CDR3 loop: CASSPASSGYNEQFF. CDR3 coding DNA: TGTGCCAGCTCACCAGCCTCTAGCGGTTACAATGAGCAGTTCTTC.

The chain combines TRBV7-2 with TRBJ2-2; TRBD2 agrees at 10 bases. The CDR3 is made up of 18 amino acids. In germline, CDR1 is SGHTA, CDR2 FQGNSA. V trimming: 1 base; J trimming: 3 bases; junction bases outside the gene matches: 8. The CDR3, as DNA: TGTGCCAGCAGCTTAGGACGTCCTAGCGGGGGATACACCGGGGAGCTGTTTTTT. Protein product: CASSLGRPSGGYTGELFF.

V is TRBV7-3 and J is TRBJ1-1; D ambiguous. This CDR3 contains 13 residues. Per the germline V gene, CDR1 is SGHTA and CDR2 is FQGTGA. Trimming left V 1 base short and J 11 bases short, with 14 bases between. The CDR3 sequence: CASSLSLGDGAFF. The DNA for the CDR3 is TGTGCCAGCAGCTTAAGCCTCGGTGACGGGGCTTTCTTT.

This clone was seen only a few times. This chain uses TRBV7-6 with TRBJ2-3; 14 nucleotides align to TRBD2. V dropped 6 bases and J dropped 2; count of bases not matched to a gene: 4. This CDR3 has 16 residues. From germline, CDR1 is SGHVS and CDR2 FNYEAQ. The CDR3 loop is CASRAGLAGATDTQYF. The DNA for the CDR3 is TGTGCCAGCAGAGCGGGACTAGCGGGGGCCACAGATACGCAGTATTTT.

This sequence joins TRBV6-5 and TRBJ2-3; 7 bases agree with TRBD1. CDR1 and CDR2 from the germline V gene are MNHEY and SVGAGI. This CDR3 comprises 14 residues. V lost 3 bases and J lost 5; bases outside the gene matches: 5. The CDR3 here is CASSYDRVRDTQYF. The DNA of the CDR3 is TGTGCCAGCAGTTATGACAGGGTCAGAGATACGCAGTATTTT.

J is TRBJ2-3 and V is TRBV4-2, with 14 bases that match TRBD2. The CDR3 has 17 residues. Germline CDR1 LGHNA, CDR2 YNFKEQ. Germline trimming cut 7 bases from V and 3 bases from J; bases unmatched to any gene: 9. CDR3 in DNA: TGTGCCAGCACCGGGACTAGCGGGAGATATGCGACAGATACGCAGTATTTT. Protein sequence: CASTGTSGRYATDTQYF.